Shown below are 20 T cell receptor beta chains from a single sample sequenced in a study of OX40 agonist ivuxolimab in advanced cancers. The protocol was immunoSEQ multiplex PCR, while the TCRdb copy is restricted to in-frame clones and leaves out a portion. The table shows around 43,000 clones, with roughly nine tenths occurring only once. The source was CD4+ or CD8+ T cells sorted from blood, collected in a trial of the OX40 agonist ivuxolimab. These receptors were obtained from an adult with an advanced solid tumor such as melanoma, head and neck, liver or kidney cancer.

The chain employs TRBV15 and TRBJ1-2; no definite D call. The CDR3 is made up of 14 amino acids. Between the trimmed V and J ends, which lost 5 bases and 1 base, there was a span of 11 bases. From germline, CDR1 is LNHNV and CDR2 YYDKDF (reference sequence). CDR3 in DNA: TGTGCCACCAGCCCGGCAGTAATTAACTATGGCTACACCTTC. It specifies CATSPAVINYGYTF.

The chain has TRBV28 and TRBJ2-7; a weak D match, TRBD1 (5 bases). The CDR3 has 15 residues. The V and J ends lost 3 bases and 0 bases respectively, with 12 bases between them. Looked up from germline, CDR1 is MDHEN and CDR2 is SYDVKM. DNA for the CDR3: TGTGCCAGCAGTTTGGCGTCAGGGCTCTCCTACGAGCAGTACTTC. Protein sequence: CASSLASGLSYEQYF.

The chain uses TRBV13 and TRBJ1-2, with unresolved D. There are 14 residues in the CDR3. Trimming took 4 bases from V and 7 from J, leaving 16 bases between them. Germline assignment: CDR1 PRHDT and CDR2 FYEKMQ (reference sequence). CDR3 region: CASSSSALPLGYTF. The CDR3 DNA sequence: TGTGCCAGCAGCTCCTCAGCGCTGCCCCTTGGCTACACCTTC.

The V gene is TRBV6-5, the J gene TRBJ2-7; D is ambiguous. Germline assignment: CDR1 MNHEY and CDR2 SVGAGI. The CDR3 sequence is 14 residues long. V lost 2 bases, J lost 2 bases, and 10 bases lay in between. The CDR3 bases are TGTGCCAGCAGTTACCCCTACCACCCCTACGAGCAGTACTTC. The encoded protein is CASSYPYHPYEQYF.

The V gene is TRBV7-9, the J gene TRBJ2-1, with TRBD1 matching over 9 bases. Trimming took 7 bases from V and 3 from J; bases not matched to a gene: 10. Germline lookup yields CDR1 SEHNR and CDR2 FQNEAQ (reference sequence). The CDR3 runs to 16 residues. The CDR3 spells CASIWPGTGFYNEQFF. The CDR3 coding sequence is TGTGCCAGCATCTGGCCCGGGACAGGGTTCTACAATGAGCAGTTCTTC.

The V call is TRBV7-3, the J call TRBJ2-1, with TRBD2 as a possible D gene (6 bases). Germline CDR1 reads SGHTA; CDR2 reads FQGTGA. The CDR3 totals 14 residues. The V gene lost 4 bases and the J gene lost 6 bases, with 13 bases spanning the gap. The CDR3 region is CASSSIVGGNEQFF. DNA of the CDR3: TGTGCCAGCAGCTCCATCGTCGGGGGCAATGAGCAGTTCTTC.

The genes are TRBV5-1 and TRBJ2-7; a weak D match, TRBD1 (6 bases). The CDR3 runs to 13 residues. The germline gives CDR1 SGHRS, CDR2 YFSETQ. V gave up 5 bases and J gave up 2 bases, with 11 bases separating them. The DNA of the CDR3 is TGCGCCAGCAGGCACAGGGAAACCTACGAGCAGTACTTC. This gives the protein CASRHRETYEQYF.

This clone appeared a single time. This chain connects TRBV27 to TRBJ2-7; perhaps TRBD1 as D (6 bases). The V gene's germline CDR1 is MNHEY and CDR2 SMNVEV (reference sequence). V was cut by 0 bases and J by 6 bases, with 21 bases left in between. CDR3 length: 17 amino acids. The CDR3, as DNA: TGTGCCAGCAGTTTATCTTTCGGGCAGGGGATTTCTGGCGAGCAGTACTTC. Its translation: CASSLSFGQGISGEQYF.

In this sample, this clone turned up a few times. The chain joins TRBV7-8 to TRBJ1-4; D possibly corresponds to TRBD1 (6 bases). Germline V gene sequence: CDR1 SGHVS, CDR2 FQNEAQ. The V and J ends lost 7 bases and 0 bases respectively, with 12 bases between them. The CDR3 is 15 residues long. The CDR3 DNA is TGTGCCAGCAAGACCGGGACAACAACTAATGAAAAACTGTTTTTT. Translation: CASKTGTTTNEKLFF. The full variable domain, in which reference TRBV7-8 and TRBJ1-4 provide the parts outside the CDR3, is GAGVSQSPRYKVAKRGQDVALRCDPISGHVSLFWYQQALGQGPEFLTYFQNEAQLDKSGLPSDRFFAERPEGSVSTLKIQRTQQEDSAVYLCASKTGTTTNEKLFFGSGTQLSVL.

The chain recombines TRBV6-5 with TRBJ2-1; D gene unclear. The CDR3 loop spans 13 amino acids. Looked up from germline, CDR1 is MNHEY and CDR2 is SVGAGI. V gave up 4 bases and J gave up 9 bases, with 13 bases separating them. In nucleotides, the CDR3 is TGTGCCAGCAGTTGGACCTCCGCCGGTGAGCAGTTCTTC. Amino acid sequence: CASSWTSAGEQFF.

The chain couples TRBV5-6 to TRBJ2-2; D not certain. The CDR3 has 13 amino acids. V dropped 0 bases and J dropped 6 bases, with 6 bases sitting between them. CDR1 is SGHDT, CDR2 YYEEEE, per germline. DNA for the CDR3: TGTGCCAGCAGCTTGGATGGTCCCGGGGAGCTGTTTTTT. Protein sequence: CASSLDGPGELFF.

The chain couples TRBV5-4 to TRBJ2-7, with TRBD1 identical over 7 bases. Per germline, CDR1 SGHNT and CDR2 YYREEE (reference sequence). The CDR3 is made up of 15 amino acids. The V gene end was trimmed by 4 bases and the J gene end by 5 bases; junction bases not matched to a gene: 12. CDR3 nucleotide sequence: TGTGCCAGCAGCCCGGTTGAGGGGGCGGCCCACGAGCAGTACTTC. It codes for CASSPVEGAAHEQYF.

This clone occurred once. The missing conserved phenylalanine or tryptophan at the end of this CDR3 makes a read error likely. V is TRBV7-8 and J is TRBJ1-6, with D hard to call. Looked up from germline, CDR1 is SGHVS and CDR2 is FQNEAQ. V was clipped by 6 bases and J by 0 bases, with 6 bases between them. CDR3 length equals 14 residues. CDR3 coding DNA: TGTGCCAGCAGATTGAACTCCTATAATTCACCCCTCCACCTT. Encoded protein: CASRLNSYNSPLHL.

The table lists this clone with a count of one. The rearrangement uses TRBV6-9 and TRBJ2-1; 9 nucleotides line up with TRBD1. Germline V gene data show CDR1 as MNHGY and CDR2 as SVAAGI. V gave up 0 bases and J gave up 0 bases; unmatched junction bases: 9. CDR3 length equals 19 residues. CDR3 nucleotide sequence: TGTGCCAGCAGTTATTCCAACGGACAGGGGACGAGCTCCTACAATGAGCAGTTCTTC. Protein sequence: CASSYSNGQGTSSYNEQFF.

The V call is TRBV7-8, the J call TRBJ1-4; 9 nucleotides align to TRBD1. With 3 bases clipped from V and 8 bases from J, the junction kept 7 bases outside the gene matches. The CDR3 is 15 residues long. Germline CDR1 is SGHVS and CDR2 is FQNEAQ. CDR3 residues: CASSFTGGVREKLFF. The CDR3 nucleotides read TGTGCCAGCAGCTTCACAGGGGGCGTTCGGGAAAAACTGTTTTTT.

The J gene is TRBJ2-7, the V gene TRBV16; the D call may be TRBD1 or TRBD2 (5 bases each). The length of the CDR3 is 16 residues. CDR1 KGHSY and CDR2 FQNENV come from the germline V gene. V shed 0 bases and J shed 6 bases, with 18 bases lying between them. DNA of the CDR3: TGTGCCAGCAGCCAATCTGGAGAGGGGCCGCATTTCGAGCAGTACTTC. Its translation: CASSQSGEGPHFEQYF. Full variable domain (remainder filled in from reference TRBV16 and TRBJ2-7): GEEVAQTPKHLVRGEGQKAKLYCAPIKGHSYVFWYQQVLKNEFKFLISFQNENVFDETGMPKERFSAKCLPNSPCSLEIQATKLEDSAVYFCASSQSGEGPHFEQYFGPGTRLTVT.

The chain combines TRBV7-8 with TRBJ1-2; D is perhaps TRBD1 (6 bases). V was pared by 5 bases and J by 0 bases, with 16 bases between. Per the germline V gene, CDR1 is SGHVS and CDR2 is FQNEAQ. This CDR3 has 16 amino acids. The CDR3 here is CASSILRDTSNYGYTF. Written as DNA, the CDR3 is TGTGCCAGCAGCATTCTCCGGGACACTTCTAACTATGGCTACACCTTC.

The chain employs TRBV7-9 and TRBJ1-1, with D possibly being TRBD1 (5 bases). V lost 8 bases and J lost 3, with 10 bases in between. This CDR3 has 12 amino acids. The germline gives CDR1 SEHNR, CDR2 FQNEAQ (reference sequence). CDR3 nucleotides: TGTGCCAGCGGGACTTGGGACACTGAAGCTTTCTTT. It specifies CASGTWDTEAFF. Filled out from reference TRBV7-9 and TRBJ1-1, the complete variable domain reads DTGVSQNPRHKITKRGQNVTFRCDPISEHNRLYWYRQTLGQGPEFLTYFQNEAQLEKSRLLSDRFSAERPKGSFSTLEIQRTEQGDSAMYLCASGTWDTEAFFGQGTRLTVV.

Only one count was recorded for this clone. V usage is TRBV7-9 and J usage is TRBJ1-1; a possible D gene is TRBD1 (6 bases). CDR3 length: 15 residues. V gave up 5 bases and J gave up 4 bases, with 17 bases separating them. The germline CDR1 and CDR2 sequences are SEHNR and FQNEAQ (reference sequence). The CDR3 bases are TGTGCCAGCAGCCTCCTGGGGGGGGGCGGCACTGAAGCTTTCTTT. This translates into CASSLLGGGGTEAFF.

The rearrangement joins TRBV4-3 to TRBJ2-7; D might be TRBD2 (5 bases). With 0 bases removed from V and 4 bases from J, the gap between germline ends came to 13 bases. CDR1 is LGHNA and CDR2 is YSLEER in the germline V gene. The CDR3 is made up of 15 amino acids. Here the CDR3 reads CASSQDSTGGYEQYF. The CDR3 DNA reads TGCGCCAGCAGCCAAGATTCCACCGGAGGATACGAGCAGTACTTC.